This T cell receptor beta chain was obtained from a study of neurological immune-mediated disorders. Study-level findings and limits: No CDR3 amino acid sequences were shared by expanded clones across subjects, suggesting private repertoires in all groups. HTLV-1-associated myelopathy had the most TCR clonal expansion, while multiple sclerosis had the least, a level that fell below healthy controls.

Trimming took 4 bases from V and 3 from J, leaving 8 bases between them. CDR3 length: 13 residues. In germline, CDR1 is SGHTA, CDR2 FQGTGA. With respect to this clonotype: Its cognate antigen is unknown. A read error may be the cause here, since a much bigger clone is one base away.

cDNA was made by 5'RACE with 10-nucleotide random UMIs. One entry per CDR3 protein results from TCRdb running MiXCR on the 5' RACE reads. This sample has around 100,000 distinct CDR3 sequences, with approximately 11% found just once. Time point specified: longitudinal time-point 3. Material: PBMCs. The gene calls are TRBV7-3 and TRBJ2-3; D uncertain. This sequence was found in a female donor with HTLV-1-associated myelopathy (HAM/TSP). Here the CDR3 reads CASSSGYTDTQYF. The CDR3 DNA follows: TGTGCCAGCAGCTCCGGGTATACAGATACGCAGTATTTT.